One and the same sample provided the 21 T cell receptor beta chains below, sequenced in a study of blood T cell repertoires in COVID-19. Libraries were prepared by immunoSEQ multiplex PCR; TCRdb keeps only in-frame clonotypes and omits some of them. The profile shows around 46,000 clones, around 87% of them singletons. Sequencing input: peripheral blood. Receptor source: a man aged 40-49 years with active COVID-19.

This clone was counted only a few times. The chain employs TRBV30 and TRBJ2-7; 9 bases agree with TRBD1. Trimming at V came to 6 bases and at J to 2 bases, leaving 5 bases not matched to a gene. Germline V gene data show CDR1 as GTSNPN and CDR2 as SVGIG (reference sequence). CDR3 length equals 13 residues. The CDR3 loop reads CACPGTGPYEQYF. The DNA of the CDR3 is TGTGCCTGTCCCGGGACAGGGCCCTACGAGCAGTACTTC.

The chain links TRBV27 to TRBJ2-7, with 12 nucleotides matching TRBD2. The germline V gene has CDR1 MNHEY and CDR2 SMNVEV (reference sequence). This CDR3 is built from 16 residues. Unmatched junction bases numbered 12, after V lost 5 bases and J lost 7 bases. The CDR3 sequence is CASSPLLAGGPGEQYF. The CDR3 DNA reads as TGTGCCAGCAGTCCTCTTCTAGCGGGAGGGCCGGGGGAGCAGTACTTC.

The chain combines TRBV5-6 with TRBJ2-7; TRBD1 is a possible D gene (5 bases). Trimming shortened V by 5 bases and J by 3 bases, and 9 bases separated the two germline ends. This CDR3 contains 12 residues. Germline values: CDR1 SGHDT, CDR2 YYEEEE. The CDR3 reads CASRKGVYEQYF. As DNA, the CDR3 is TGTGCCAGCAGAAAAGGGGTCTACGAGCAGTACTTC.

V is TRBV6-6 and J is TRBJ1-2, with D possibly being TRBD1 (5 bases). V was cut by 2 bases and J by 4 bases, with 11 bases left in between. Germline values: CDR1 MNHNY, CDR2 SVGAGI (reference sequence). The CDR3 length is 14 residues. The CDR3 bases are TGTGCCAGCAGTTACCCGAATAGGGGCTATGGCTACACCTTC. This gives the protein CASSYPNRGYGYTF.

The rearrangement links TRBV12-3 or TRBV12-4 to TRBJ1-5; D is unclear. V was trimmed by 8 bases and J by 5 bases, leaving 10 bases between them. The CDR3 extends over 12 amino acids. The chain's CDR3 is CASSFGYQPQHF. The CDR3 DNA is TGTGCCAGCTCCTTCGGGTATCAGCCCCAGCATTTT.

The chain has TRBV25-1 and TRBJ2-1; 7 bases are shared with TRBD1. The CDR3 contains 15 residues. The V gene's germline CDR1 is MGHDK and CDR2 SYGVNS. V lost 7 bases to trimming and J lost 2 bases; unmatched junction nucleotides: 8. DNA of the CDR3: TGTGCCAGCACCTGGACAGGAAATCCCTACAATGAGCAGTTCTTC. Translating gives CASTWTGNPYNEQFF.

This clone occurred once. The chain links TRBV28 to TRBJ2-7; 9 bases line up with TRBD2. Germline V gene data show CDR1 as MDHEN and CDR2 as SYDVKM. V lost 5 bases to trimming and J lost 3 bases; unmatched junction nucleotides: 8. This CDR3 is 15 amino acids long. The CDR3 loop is CASSVALAGNYEQYF. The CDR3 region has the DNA TGTGCCAGCAGTGTTGCACTAGCGGGTAACTACGAGCAGTACTTC.

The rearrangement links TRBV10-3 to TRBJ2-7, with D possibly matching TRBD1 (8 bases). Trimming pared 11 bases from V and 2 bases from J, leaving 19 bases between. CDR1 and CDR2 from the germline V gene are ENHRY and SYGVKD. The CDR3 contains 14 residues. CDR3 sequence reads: CASKQGEGTYEQYF. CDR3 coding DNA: TGTGCCTCTAAACAGGGGGAGGGGACCTACGAGCAGTACTTC.

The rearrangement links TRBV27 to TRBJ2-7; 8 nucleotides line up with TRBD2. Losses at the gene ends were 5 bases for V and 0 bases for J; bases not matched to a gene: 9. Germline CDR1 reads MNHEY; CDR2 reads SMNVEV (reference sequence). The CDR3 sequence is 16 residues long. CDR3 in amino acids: CASSPIGGGSSYEQYF. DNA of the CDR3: TGTGCCAGCAGTCCCATCGGGGGGGGGAGCTCCTACGAGCAGTACTTC.

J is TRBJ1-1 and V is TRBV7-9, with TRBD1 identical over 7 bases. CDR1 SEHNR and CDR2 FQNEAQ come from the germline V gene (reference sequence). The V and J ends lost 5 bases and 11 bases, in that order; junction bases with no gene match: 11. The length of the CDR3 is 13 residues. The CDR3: CASSPGSTGEAFF. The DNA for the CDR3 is TGTGCCAGCAGCCCGGGATCCACAGGGGAGGCTTTCTTT. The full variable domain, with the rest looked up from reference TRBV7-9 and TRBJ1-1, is DTGVSQNPRHKITKRGQNVTFRCDPISEHNRLYWYRQTLGQGPEFLTYFQNEAQLEKSRLLSDRFSAERPKGSFSTLEIQRTEQGDSAMYLCASSPGSTGEAFFGQGTRLTVV.

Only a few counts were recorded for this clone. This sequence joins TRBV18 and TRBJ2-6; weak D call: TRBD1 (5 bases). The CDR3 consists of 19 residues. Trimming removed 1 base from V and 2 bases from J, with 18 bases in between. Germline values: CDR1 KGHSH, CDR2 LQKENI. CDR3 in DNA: TGTGCCAGCTCACCACTAGTCGTGGGGCTCGCGACTGGGGCCAACGTCCTGACTTTC. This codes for CASSPLVVGLATGANVLTF.

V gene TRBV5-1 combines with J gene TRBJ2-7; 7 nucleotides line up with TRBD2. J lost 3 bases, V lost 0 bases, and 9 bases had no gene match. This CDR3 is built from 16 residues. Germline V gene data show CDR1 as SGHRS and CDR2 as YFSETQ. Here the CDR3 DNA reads TGCGCCAGCAGCTTGGCAACTAGCGTTGACATCTACGAGCAGTACTTC. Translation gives CASSLATSVDIYEQYF.

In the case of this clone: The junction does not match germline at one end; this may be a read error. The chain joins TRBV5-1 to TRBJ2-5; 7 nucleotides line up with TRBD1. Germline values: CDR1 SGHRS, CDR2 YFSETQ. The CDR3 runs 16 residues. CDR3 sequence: CASSLEGTVLQGTQYF. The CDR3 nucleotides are TGCGCCAGCAGCTTGGAAGGGACAGTCCTACAAGGGACCCAGTACTTC.

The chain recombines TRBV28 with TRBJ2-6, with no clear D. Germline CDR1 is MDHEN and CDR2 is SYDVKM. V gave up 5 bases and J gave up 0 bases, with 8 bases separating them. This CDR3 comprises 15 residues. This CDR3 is CASSGANSGANVLTF. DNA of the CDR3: TGTGCCAGCAGTGGTGCTAACTCTGGGGCCAACGTCCTGACTTTC.

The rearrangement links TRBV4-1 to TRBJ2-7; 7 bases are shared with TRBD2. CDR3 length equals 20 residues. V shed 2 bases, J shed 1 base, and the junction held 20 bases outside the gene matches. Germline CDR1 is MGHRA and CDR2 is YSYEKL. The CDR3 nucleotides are TGCGCCAGCAGCCAAAAATTCTGGGAGGGAGGGACGGACGGATCCTACGAGCAGTACTTC. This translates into CASSQKFWEGGTDGSYEQYF.

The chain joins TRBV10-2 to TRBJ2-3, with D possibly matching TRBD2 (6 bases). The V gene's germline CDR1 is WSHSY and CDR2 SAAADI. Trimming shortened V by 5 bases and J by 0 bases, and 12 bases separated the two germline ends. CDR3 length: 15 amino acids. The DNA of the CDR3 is TGCGCCAGCAGTCCTAGCGAAACTAGCACAGATACGCAGTATTTT. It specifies CASSPSETSTDTQYF.

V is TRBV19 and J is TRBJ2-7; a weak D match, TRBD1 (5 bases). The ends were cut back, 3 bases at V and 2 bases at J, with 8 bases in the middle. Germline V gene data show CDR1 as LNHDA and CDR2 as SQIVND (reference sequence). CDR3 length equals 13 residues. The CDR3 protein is CASSISRAYEQYF. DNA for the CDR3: TGTGCCAGTAGTATCTCCAGGGCCTACGAGCAGTACTTC.

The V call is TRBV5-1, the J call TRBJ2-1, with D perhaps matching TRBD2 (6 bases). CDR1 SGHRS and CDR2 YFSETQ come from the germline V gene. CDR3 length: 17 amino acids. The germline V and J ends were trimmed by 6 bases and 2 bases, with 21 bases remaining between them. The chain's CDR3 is CASTFGHRDWPYNEQFF. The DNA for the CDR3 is TGCGCCAGCACCTTTGGCCACCGGGACTGGCCCTACAATGAGCAGTTCTTC.

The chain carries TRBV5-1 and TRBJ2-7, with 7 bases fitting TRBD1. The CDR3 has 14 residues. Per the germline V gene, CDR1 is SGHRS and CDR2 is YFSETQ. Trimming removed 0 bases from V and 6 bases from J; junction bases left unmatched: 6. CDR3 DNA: TGCGCCAGCAGCTTGGAGGGGGCGCATGTCGAGCAGTACTTC. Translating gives CASSLEGAHVEQYF.

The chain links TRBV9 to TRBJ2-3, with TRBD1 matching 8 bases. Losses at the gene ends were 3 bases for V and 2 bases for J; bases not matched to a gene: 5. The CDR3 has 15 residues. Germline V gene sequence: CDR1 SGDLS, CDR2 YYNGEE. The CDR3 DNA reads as TGTGCCAGCAGCGCCAGGGGGCTGTACACAGATACGCAGTATTTT. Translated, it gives CASSARGLYTDTQYF.

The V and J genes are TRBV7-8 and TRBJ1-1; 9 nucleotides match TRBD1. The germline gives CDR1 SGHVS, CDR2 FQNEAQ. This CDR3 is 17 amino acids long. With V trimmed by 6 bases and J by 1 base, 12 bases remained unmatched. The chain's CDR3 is CASRRNLPGQGNTEAFF. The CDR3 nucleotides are TGTGCCAGCAGACGTAACCTCCCGGGACAGGGGAACACTGAAGCTTTCTTT.